This TCR beta chain was sequenced during a study of cytomegalovirus exposure and HLA in healthy donors. In the PCR, 60 Vbeta and 13 Jbeta primers were used. TCRdb's copy holds only in-frame clones and misses some; the assay was immunoSEQ multiplex PCR. The table lists about 77,000 clones. Study results and caveats: A later analysis found common viral pathogens apparently linked to several of the most significant clusters. A later analysis found most CMV-associated TCR beta chains apparently HLA-restricted.

The CDR3 extends over 13 amino acids. From germline, CDR1 is LNHDA and CDR2 SQIVND (reference sequence). V shed 8 bases, J shed 5 bases, and the junction held 4 bases outside the gene matches. In regard to this clone: Its antigen remains unknown.

The rearrangement links TRBV19 to TRBJ1-5, with 9 nucleotides matching TRBD1. Specimen: PBMCs. The TCR originated in a man aged 50 to 59 in good health and CMV-seropositive. The CDR3 protein is CASRDREDQPQHF. CDR3 nucleotides: TGTGCCAGTCGGGACAGGGAGGATCAGCCCCAGCATTTT.